This section outlines one T cell receptor beta chain sequence together with its context. The antigen remains undetermined. This sample was taken from a study of T cell repertoires in cytomegalovirus infection. On the study more broadly: Indications came from public TCR beta signatures; they pointed to CMV infection and to a matching HLA type.

A single record per CDR3 protein comes from TCRdb applying MiXCR to the reads. The sample contains some 170,000 distinct CDR3 sequences, 15% to 20% of which appear only once. Points from the study as a whole: HLA-C-restricted, CMV-specific TCR beta clonotypes were dominant ex vivo.

CDR3 size: 12 residues. Trimming pared 9 bases from V and 3 bases from J, leaving 11 bases between. Germline CDR1 ENHRY, CDR2 SYGVKD. Input material: CD8+ T cells from PBMCs. V and J are TRBV10-3 and TRBJ1-2, with D tentatively TRBD1 (5 bases). The source of this sequence is a human donor in good health (CMV status not recorded). Some clones in this sample may be carry-over from other donors' samples. The CDR3, as DNA: TGTGCCATTCCCGGAGGGGACTATGGCTACACCTTC. It yields the protein CAIPGGDYGYTF.